This T cell receptor beta chain was identified in a study of CD8+ T cells in alopecia areata. Across the study: Among treated patients, oral tofacitinib was administered at 5 to 10 mg twice daily.

V was pared by 3 bases and J by 7 bases, with 14 bases between. This CDR3 spans 13 amino acids. Germline V CDR1 and CDR2: SGHRS, YFSETQ. Reverse transcribed after extraction, RNA yielded cDNA as the sequencing template. Profiling relied on immunoSEQ multiplex PCR, and the TCRdb table lists in-frame clones only, not all of them. The sample lists 150,000 or so clones, roughly 44% seen once, with less than 8% in the top ten. As to this clone: The antigen remains undetermined.

Researchers gathered lesional scalp punch biopsies and peripheral blood from patients with alopecia areata. The study's findings and limits: Whereas mice showed it more clearly, TCR sharing across patients was murkier, possibly because of HLA. Lesional scalp exceeded normal scalp in clonality, especially in alopecia totalis/universalis.

This chain joins TRBV5-1 and TRBJ2-7; D assignment may be TRBD1 or TRBD2 (6 bases each). Sample: CD4+ T cells sorted from blood. This receptor was taken from a human donor with alopecia areata. The CDR3 protein is CASSWAKGGEQYF. The CDR3 DNA reads TGCGCCAGCAGCTGGGCGAAAGGGGGGGAGCAGTACTTC.